The clone carrying this T cell receptor beta chain was counted only a few times. Each CDR3 protein gets one entry after TCRdb re-called the 5' RACE reads with MiXCR. The table shows some 560,000 distinct CDR3 sequences, with 19% occurring only once. This entry comes from a study of T cells after yellow fever vaccination. The wider study: Researchers used SMART-Seq v4 Ultra Low Input to prepare fractions that had low cell numbers.

This CDR3 spans 15 amino acids. Trimming cost V 5 bases and J 7 bases; bases outside gene matches: 14. This clonotype was obtained from a man aged 25-45 years who received the YFV17D yellow fever vaccine. The gene calls are TRBV23-1 and TRBJ2-7, with 7 nucleotides matching TRBD1. TRBV23-1 is placed among ORFs of uncertain function. Material: PBMCs, obtained 15 days after the yellow fever booster vaccination. CDR3 region: CASSTYDRARFEQYF. As DNA, the CDR3 is TGCGCCAGCAGTACTTATGACAGGGCCCGATTTGAGCAGTACTTC.